This passage covers 23 T cell receptor beta chains from one sample sequenced in a study of CD8 T cells in acute hepatitis C reinfection. Produced via immunoSEQ multiplex PCR; TCRdb's table is partial and in-frame only. The profile shows 30,000 to 45,000 clones, approximately 83% of them singletons. The time point here: naive CD8 control sorted from an acute-time-point sample. The source material was naive CD8+ T cells from PBMCs. These receptors originate from a woman between 18 and 29 years old who spontaneously cleared hepatitis C infection.

This chain connects TRBV7-6 to TRBJ2-7; 8 bases line up with TRBD1. From germline, CDR1 is SGHVS and CDR2 FNYEAQ. The CDR3 contains 14 residues. Trimming cost V 3 bases and J 2 bases; bases outside gene matches: 3. CDR3 DNA: TGTGCCAGCAGCTTGGGGACAGGACCCTACGAGCAGTACTTC. Amino acids: CASSLGTGPYEQYF. The complete variable domain, with remaining parts taken from reference TRBV7-6 and TRBJ2-7, reads GAGVSQSPRYKVTKRGQDVALRCDPISGHVSLYWYRQALGQGPEFLTYFNYEAQQDKSGLPNDRFSAERPEGSISTLTIQRTEQRDSAMYRCASSLGTGPYEQYFGPGTRLTVT.

The rearrangement uses TRBV5-6 and TRBJ1-2; D perhaps matches TRBD1 (5 bases). CDR3 length: 13 amino acids. Germline V lookup: CDR1 SGHDT, CDR2 YYEEEE. V lost 0 bases to trimming and J lost 3 bases, with 6 bases between them. The CDR3 sequence: CASSLGGYYGYTF. CDR3 nucleotide sequence: TGTGCCAGCAGCTTGGGGGGCTACTATGGCTACACCTTC.

This chain connects TRBV6-5 to TRBJ2-7; D is possibly TRBD1 (5 bases). In germline, CDR1 is MNHEY, CDR2 SVGAGI. V was shortened by 5 bases and J by 6 bases, with 20 bases between the two germline ends. The CDR3 is made up of 15 amino acids. The CDR3 nucleotides read TGTGCCAGCAGTCTTAGACAGCCCCCCTTTTCCGAGCAGTACTTC. Translating it yields CASSLRQPPFSEQYF.

This rearrangement joins TRBV2 to TRBJ2-1; the match to TRBD2 covers 8 bases. The CDR3 contains 15 residues. V shed 2 bases and J 9 bases; nucleotides not matched to a gene: 9. The germline gives CDR1 SNHLY, CDR2 FYNNEI. CDR3 coding DNA: TGTGCCAGCAGTGAATTAGCGGGACCTCGGCGTGAGCAGTTCTTC. It codes for CASSELAGPRREQFF.

The rearrangement links TRBV6-1 to TRBJ1-1; TRBD1 is a possible D gene (5 bases). This CDR3 is 11 amino acids long. Trimming cost V 5 bases and J 6 bases, with 7 bases left between them. Germline CDR1 and CDR2: MNHNS and SASEGT. The CDR3 nucleotides are TGTGCCAGCAGTTTGGGGCCTGAAGCTTTCTTT. It yields the protein CASSLGPEAFF.

The rearrangement links TRBV19 to TRBJ1-5; 7 bases match TRBD1. J was trimmed by 4 bases and V by 9 bases; bases with no gene match: 15. The CDR3 sequence is 16 residues long. CDR1 and CDR2 (germline): LNHDA, SQIVND (reference sequence). CDR3 loop: CARVSTAGTENQPQHF. The CDR3 DNA reads TGTGCCAGAGTATCAACGGCCGGGACAGAGAATCAGCCCCAGCATTTT.

The chain links TRBV29-1 to TRBJ2-7, with D uncertain. The CDR3 contains 12 residues. The germline CDR1 and CDR2 sequences are SQVTM and ANQGSEA. V lost 1 base and J lost 1, with 5 bases in between. CDR3 nucleotide sequence: TGCAGCGTTGAAGGGGATTCCTACGAGCAGTACTTC. Translating gives CSVEGDSYEQYF.

In regard to this clone: The junction differs from germline at one of its ends, possibly a read error. This chain joins TRBV6-1 and TRBJ2-7; TRBD2 matches 9 bases. From germline, CDR1 is MNHNS and CDR2 SASEGT. This CDR3 region has 15 residues. The CDR3 region has the DNA TGTGCCAGCAGCGAAGCGGGAGGCAGCTCCTACGAGCAGTACTTC. Protein sequence: CASSEAGGSSYEQYF.

V usage is TRBV4-1 and J usage is TRBJ2-5; tentative D call: TRBD2 (7 bases). The germline gives CDR1 MGHRA, CDR2 YSYEKL. V was pared by 8 bases and J by 5 bases, with 15 bases between. The CDR3 covers 13 residues. The CDR3 is CASGGALGETQYF. CDR3 nucleotides: TGCGCCAGCGGGGGGGCCCTTGGGGAGACCCAGTACTTC.

The chain links TRBV2 to TRBJ2-2; D remains ambiguous. V lost 5 bases and J lost 3, with 16 bases in between. Germline loops: CDR1 SNHLY, CDR2 FYNNEI. This CDR3 is 16 amino acids long. In DNA form, the CDR3 reads TGTGCCAGCAGTTTCGACCCTCAACCGGACACCGGGGAGCTGTTTTTT. Amino acid sequence: CASSFDPQPDTGELFF.

The CDR3 sequence: CASSSVPGQGSDTEAFF. The DNA of the CDR3 is TGTGCCAGCAGCTCCGTCCCGGGACAGGGATCTGACACTGAAGCTTTCTTT. The V call is TRBV7-3, the J call TRBJ1-1; 9 bases map to TRBD1. The germline gives CDR1 SGHTA, CDR2 FQGTGA. Trimming took 4 bases from V and 3 from J; bases not matched to a gene: 12. This CDR3 contains 17 residues.

The chain recombines TRBV6-5 with TRBJ1-1; TRBD1 matches at 7 bases. Germline CDR1 reads MNHEY; CDR2 reads SVGAGI. The CDR3 extends over 13 amino acids. Germline trimming cut 2 bases from V and 6 bases from J; bases unmatched to any gene: 3. In DNA form, the CDR3 reads TGTGCCAGCAGTTACCAACAGGGGTCTGAAGCTTTCTTT. It encodes CASSYQQGSEAFF.

The J gene is TRBJ1-2, the V gene TRBV9; no clear D. The CDR3 consists of 15 residues. Germline V gene sequence: CDR1 SGDLS, CDR2 YYNGEE. Trimming removed 0 bases at V and 0 bases at J, with 9 bases between. CDR3 DNA: TGTGCCAGCAGCGTAGAAGCAGCCACTAACTATGGCTACACCTTC. It is translated as CASSVEAATNYGYTF.

This rearrangement joins TRBV11-2 to TRBJ2-1; 8 bases map to TRBD2. This CDR3 is built from 15 residues. V lost 6 bases, J lost 5 bases, and 9 bases stayed unmatched. Germline V CDR1 and CDR2: SGHAT, FQNNGV. This CDR3 reads CASRWSGSTHNEQFF. The DNA of the CDR3 is TGTGCCAGCAGATGGAGCGGGAGCACACACAATGAGCAGTTCTTC.

CDR3 loop: CASSGRDSTTEAFF. Here the CDR3 DNA reads TGTGCCAGCAGCGGCCGGGACTCCACAACAGAAGCTTTCTTT. The V call is TRBV14, the J call TRBJ1-1, with D possibly being TRBD1 (5 bases). CDR3 length: 14 amino acids. CDR1 and CDR2 from the germline V gene are SGHDN and FVKESK. Trimming took 5 bases from V and 8 from J, leaving 18 bases between them.

The V gene is TRBV4-1, the J gene TRBJ1-5; maybe TRBD1 (6 bases). The germline V gene has CDR1 MGHRA and CDR2 YSYEKL. CDR3 length: 15 residues. Trimming left V 4 bases short and J 4 bases short, with 14 bases between. The CDR3 is CASSPYGGGNQPQHF. CDR3 bases: TGCGCCAGCAGCCCCTACGGAGGGGGAAATCAGCCCCAGCATTTT.

The chain has TRBV6-6 and TRBJ2-3; 7 bases map to TRBD2. The junction had 13 bases not matched to a gene; V was cut back by 8 bases and J by 2 bases. Germline lookup yields CDR1 MNHNY and CDR2 SVGAGI (reference sequence). CDR3 size: 16 residues. In DNA form, the CDR3 reads TGTGCCAGCGCCCCCTTGGCTAGCGGATACACAGATACGCAGTATTTT. Protein sequence: CASAPLASGYTDTQYF.

This clone was seen just once. This rearrangement joins TRBV7-9 to TRBJ2-2, with D perhaps matching TRBD2 (6 bases). The ends were cut back, 5 bases at V and 2 bases at J, with 15 bases in the middle. This CDR3 spans 16 amino acids. CDR1 SEHNR and CDR2 FQNEAQ come from the germline V gene (reference sequence). The CDR3 coding sequence is TGTGCCAGCAGCCAATATAGGGACTTCAACACCGGGGAGCTGTTTTTT. Translation gives CASSQYRDFNTGELFF.

This clone was seen once. The rearrangement links TRBV7-9 to TRBJ2-1; D is undetermined. CDR1 is SEHNR and CDR2 is FQNEAQ in the germline V gene (reference sequence). CDR3 length equals 13 residues. V was pared by 5 bases and J by 6 bases, with 11 bases between. The chain's CDR3 is CASSLGIANEQFF. Here the CDR3 DNA reads TGTGCCAGCAGCCTAGGGATCGCCAATGAGCAGTTCTTC.

The rearrangement uses TRBV5-5 and TRBJ1-1, with unresolved D. CDR3 length: 13 residues. V was trimmed by 0 bases and J by 11 bases, leaving 14 bases between them. Germline V gives CDR1 SGHKS, CDR2 YYEKEE (reference sequence). The CDR3 DNA reads as TGTGCCAGCAGCTTGGATGCAACCGCGGGGGCTTTCTTT. Protein sequence: CASSLDATAGAFF.

The chain couples TRBV12-5 to TRBJ2-3; TRBD1 agrees at 9 bases. CDR3 length: 14 residues. After removal of 5 bases from V and 6 bases from J, the junction contained 6 bases not matched to a gene. Per germline, CDR1 LGHNT and CDR2 FRNRAP. CDR3 sequence (DNA): TGTGCTAGTGGTACGGGACAGGGTAGCGATACGCAGTATTTT. Translated, it gives CASGTGQGSDTQYF.

This rearrangement joins TRBV9 to TRBJ1-1, with D unclear. With 0 bases removed from V and 2 bases from J, the gap between germline ends came to 11 bases. The length of the CDR3 is 15 residues. The V gene's germline CDR1 is SGDLS and CDR2 YYNGEE. CDR3 nucleotide sequence: TGTGCCAGCAGCGTAGGCGGAGCCAGAAACACTGAAGCTTTCTTT. Its translation is CASSVGGARNTEAFF.

This sequence joins TRBV9 and TRBJ2-3, with TRBD2 matching 8 bases. CDR1 and CDR2 (germline): SGDLS, YYNGEE. Trimming took 4 bases from V and 2 from J; bases not matched to a gene: 3. This CDR3 has 14 amino acids. CDR3 loop: CASSNGRATDTQYF. The DNA for the CDR3 is TGTGCCAGCAGCAACGGGAGGGCCACAGATACGCAGTATTTT.